Listed here are 22 T cell receptor beta chains from one sample, sequenced in a study of T cells in Graves' hyperthyroidism and ophthalmopathy. TCR beta CDR3 regions were amplified from RNA transcripts. A first-round RT-PCR of the TCR CDR3 used the HTBI primer set. TCRdb redid the calling of the multiplex PCR reads with MiXCR, one entry per CDR3 protein. The sample has around 600,000 distinct CDR3 sequences; 14% are singletons. Sequencing was carried out using blood. The receptors come from a woman aged 18-29 years with Graves' ophthalmopathy.

Ten or more counts support this clonotype. This sequence joins TRBV2 and TRBJ2-3, with TRBD2 matching over 7 bases. Germline values: CDR1 SNHLY, CDR2 FYNNEI. The length of the CDR3 is 17 residues. Trimming took 7 bases from V and 0 from J; bases not matched to a gene: 13. The CDR3 region has the DNA TGTGCCAGCACCCGACGACTAGCTGCCTTTAGCACAGATACGCAGTATTTT. Its translation: CASTRRLAAFSTDTQYF.

This clonotype was observed many times. The gene calls are TRBV6-1 and TRBJ1-5, with D possibly being TRBD1 (6 bases). Germline CDR1 reads MNHNS; CDR2 reads SASEGT. V was shortened by 6 bases and J by 3 bases, with 30 bases between the two germline ends. The CDR3 length is 20 residues. This CDR3 is CASRKSPRTLTLGHNQPQHF. CDR3 sequence (DNA): TGTGCCAGCAGGAAGTCCCCAAGGACACTCACTTTGGGACACAATCAGCCCCAGCATTTT.

The rearrangement joins TRBV3-2 to TRBJ1-5; TRBD1 was called by the table and not checked on the DNA. TRBV3-2 is listed as a pseudogene. The CDR3 runs 16 residues. The CDR3 loop is CASSQDPGEGNQPQHF. The DNA for the CDR3 is TGTGCCAGCAGCCAAGACCCAGGAGAGGGCAATCAGCCCCAGCATTTT.

Comment on this clonotype: A much larger clonotype is one base distant, so this may be a read error. The J gene is TRBJ1-4, the V gene TRBV11-2; weak D call: TRBD1 (6 bases). The germline V gene has CDR1 SGHAT and CDR2 FQNNGV. The CDR3 extends over 15 amino acids. Trimming removed 5 bases from V and 8 bases from J, with 18 bases in between. Here the CDR3 reads CASSPLGGTLEKLFF. The CDR3 nucleotides read TGTGCCAGCAGCCCCCTAGGGGGAACTTTGGAAAAACTGTTTTTT.

At least ten counts were recorded for this clonotype. The CDR3 loop is CASSYRDLNQPQHF. DNA of the CDR3: TGTGCCAGCAGTTACCGGGACCTAAATCAGCCCCAGCATTTT. The chain has TRBV28 and TRBJ1-5, with a tentative D call TRBD1 (5 bases). This CDR3 is built from 14 residues. Germline CDR1 reads MDHEN; CDR2 reads SYDVKM. Trimming shortened V by 4 bases and J by 4 bases, and 11 bases separated the two germline ends.

This clonotype was seen many times. The genes are TRBV28 and TRBJ2-6, with 7 nucleotides matching TRBD1. CDR3 length: 18 residues. CDR1 is MDHEN, CDR2 SYDVKM, per germline. J gave up 0 bases and V 4 bases, and 9 bases lay outside the gene matches. The CDR3 protein is CASSSAGTVLSGANVLTF. CDR3 nucleotide sequence: TGTGCCAGCAGTTCAGCCGGGACAGTTCTCTCTGGGGCCAACGTCCTGACTTTC.

Turning to this clonotype: A much larger clone differs from this one at a single base, so this may be a read error. The gene calls are TRBV12-3 or TRBV12-4 and TRBJ1-5; 9 positions agree with TRBD1. CDR3 length: 13 residues. J lost 5 bases, V lost 6 bases, and 2 bases had no gene match. CDR3 amino acids: CASRGQGHQPQHF. The CDR3 DNA sequence: TGTGCCAGCAGGGGACAGGGCCATCAGCCCCAGCATTTT.

The gene calls are TRBV20-1 and TRBJ2-5; 11 bases are a match to TRBD1. The germline gives CDR1 DFQATT, CDR2 SNEGSKA (reference sequence). This CDR3 region has 14 residues. Losses at the gene ends were 1 base for V and 5 bases for J; bases not matched to a gene: 3. The CDR3 DNA is TGCAGTGCTAGAGGAGGGACAGGGGGGGAGACCCAGTACTTC. This sequence encodes CSARGGTGGETQYF.

The V and J genes are TRBV27 and TRBJ1-3; D gene ambiguous. The germline CDR1 and CDR2 sequences are MNHEY and SMNVEV (reference sequence). This CDR3 is built from 16 residues. The V end was cut by 6 bases, the J end by 0 bases, with 15 bases between. The CDR3 reads CASRRTARSSGNTIYF. The CDR3 DNA follows: TGTGCCAGCAGACGGACGGCCAGGAGCTCTGGAAACACCATATATTTT.

This chain links TRBV25-1 with TRBJ2-3; the match to TRBD1 covers 9 bases. Per the germline V gene, CDR1 is MGHDK and CDR2 is SYGVNS. This CDR3 region has 23 residues. V was pared by 2 bases and J by 4 bases, with 28 bases of the junction left unmatched. The CDR3 loop reads CASSEAGQGVRGKHAGPSDTQYF. CDR3 in DNA: TGTGCCAGCAGTGAAGCGGGACAGGGTGTTCGCGGGAAACATGCGGGTCCTTCAGATACGCAGTATTTT.

In its sample, this clonotype was seen many times. The CDR3 protein is CASSLSRTGAPLGYTF. In nucleotides, the CDR3 is TGTGCCAGCAGTTTATCTCGAACAGGGGCTCCACTCGGCTACACCTTC. The rearrangement joins TRBV28 to TRBJ1-2, with 7 bases fitting TRBD1. Per the germline V gene, CDR1 is MDHEN and CDR2 is SYDVKM. The CDR3 covers 16 residues. J lost 8 bases, V lost 1 base, and 13 bases had no gene match.

This clonotype was seen at least ten times. The rearrangement joins TRBV7-3 to TRBJ2-3; TRBD1 matches at 7 bases. This CDR3 has 14 residues. Germline V lookup: CDR1 SGHTA, CDR2 FQGTGA. The V and J ends lost 6 bases and 3 bases, in that order; junction bases with no gene match: 6. In DNA, the CDR3 is TGTGCCAGCAGTCTAACAGGGGAGACAGATACGCAGTATTTT. Translation: CASSLTGETDTQYF.

This chain links TRBV2 with TRBJ2-3; 7 bases match TRBD2. The CDR3 totals 17 residues. V lost 6 bases to trimming and J lost 0 bases; unmatched junction nucleotides: 12. The germline gives CDR1 SNHLY, CDR2 FYNNEI. Here the CDR3 DNA reads TGTGCCAGCAGGCCTAGCGGAGGAATCACTAGCACAGATACGCAGTATTTT. It translates to CASRPSGGITSTDTQYF.

This clonotype was seen repeatedly, ten times or more. The J gene is TRBJ2-2, the V gene TRBV20-1; a possible D gene is TRBD2 (6 bases). The V end was cut by 0 bases, the J end by 0 bases, with 11 bases between. Germline V lookup: CDR1 DFQATT, CDR2 SNEGSKA (reference sequence). The CDR3 loop spans 16 amino acids. The CDR3 nucleotides read TGCAGTGCTAGAGATCGGGGCGGGACGAACACCGGGGAGCTGTTTTTT. Translating gives CSARDRGGTNTGELFF.

This clonotype has just a few counts. The V and J genes are TRBV6-5 and TRBJ1-5; D gene uncertain. Trimming stripped 2 bases from V and 11 bases from J, with 19 bases between. The germline V gene has CDR1 MNHEY and CDR2 SVGAGI. The CDR3 sequence is 15 residues long. CDR3 loop: CASSYLGTYPQSQHF. The CDR3 coding sequence is TGTGCCAGCAGTTACCTGGGAACGTATCCCCAGTCCCAGCATTTT.

Many counts were recorded for this clonotype. V gene TRBV12-3 or TRBV12-4 combines with J gene TRBJ1-1; D not certain. The CDR3 has 11 amino acids. The V end was cut by 8 bases, the J end by 6 bases, with 10 bases between. DNA for the CDR3: TGTGCCAGCTCCTGGACGGCTGAAGCTTTCTTT. Protein sequence: CASSWTAEAFF.

CDR3 protein: CASSLKLAGDQETQYF. In DNA, the CDR3 is TGTGCCAGCAGCCTAAAATTGGCGGGAGATCAAGAGACCCAGTACTTC. The chain carries TRBV7-8 and TRBJ2-5, with 7 bases aligning to TRBD2. After removal of 5 bases from V and 2 bases from J, the junction contained 11 bases not matched to a gene. CDR3 length equals 16 residues. Germline V gives CDR1 SGHVS, CDR2 FQNEAQ.

This clonotype was counted ten times or more. The V gene is TRBV28, the J gene TRBJ2-3; no clear D gene. V was clipped by 4 bases and J by 1 base, with 6 bases between them. The CDR3 extends over 13 amino acids. Germline V gene lookup returns CDR1 MDHEN and CDR2 SYDVKM. The CDR3: CASSWAGTDTQYF. CDR3 nucleotide sequence: TGTGCCAGCAGTTGGGCAGGCACAGATACGCAGTATTTT.

In its sample, this clonotype was seen a few times. J is TRBJ1-2 and V is TRBV6-1, with D maybe TRBD1 (6 bases). Trimming cost V 5 bases and J 2 bases, with 12 bases left between them. CDR1 is MNHNS and CDR2 is SASEGT in the germline V gene. The CDR3 runs 14 residues. This chain's CDR3 is CASSLRQENYGYTF. CDR3 in DNA: TGTGCCAGCAGTCTCCGACAGGAGAACTATGGCTACACCTTC.

Many counts were recorded for this clonotype. The chain joins TRBV27 to TRBJ1-6, with TRBD1 matching 9 bases. Per the germline V gene, CDR1 is MNHEY and CDR2 is SMNVEV (reference sequence). The CDR3 spans 13 residues. Germline trimming cut 10 bases from V and 8 bases from J; bases unmatched to any gene: 6. CDR3 region: CATGDREHSPLHF. The CDR3, as DNA: TGTGCCACCGGGGACAGGGAGCATTCACCCCTCCACTTT.

The rearrangement links TRBV20-1 to TRBJ1-1; 7 bases are shared with TRBD1. Trimming took 3 bases from V and 1 from J; bases not matched to a gene: 8. The length of the CDR3 is 15 residues. The V gene's germline CDR1 is DFQATT and CDR2 SNEGSKA (reference sequence). The DNA for the CDR3 is TGCAGTGCTAGGTTCCCGGGACAGAGGAACACTGAAGCTTTCTTT. Protein sequence: CSARFPGQRNTEAFF.

The sample holds a few counts of this clonotype. The gene calls are TRBV11-2 and TRBJ2-5; TRBD1 matches 9 bases. The germline gives CDR1 SGHAT, CDR2 FQNNGV. Trimming removed 1 base from V and 4 bases from J; junction bases left unmatched: 7. The CDR3 covers 16 residues. CDR3 protein: CASSLVPGQGRETQYF. Written as DNA, the CDR3 is TGTGCCAGCAGCTTAGTTCCGGGACAGGGAAGAGAGACCCAGTACTTC.